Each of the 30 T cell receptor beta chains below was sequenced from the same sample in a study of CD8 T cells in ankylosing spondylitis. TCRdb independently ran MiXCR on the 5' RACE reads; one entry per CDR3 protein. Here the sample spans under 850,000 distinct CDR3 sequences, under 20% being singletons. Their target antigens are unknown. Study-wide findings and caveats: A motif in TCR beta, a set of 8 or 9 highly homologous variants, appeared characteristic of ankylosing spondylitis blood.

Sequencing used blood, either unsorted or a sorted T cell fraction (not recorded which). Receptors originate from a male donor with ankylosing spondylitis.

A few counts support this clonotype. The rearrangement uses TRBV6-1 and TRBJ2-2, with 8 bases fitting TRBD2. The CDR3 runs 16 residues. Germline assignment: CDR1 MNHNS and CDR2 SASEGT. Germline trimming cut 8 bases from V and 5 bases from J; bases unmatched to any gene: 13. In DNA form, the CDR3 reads TGTGCCAGCGGGGCTAGCGGGCCTGGGGGAACCGGGGAGCTGTTTTTT. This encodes CASGASGPGGTGELFF.

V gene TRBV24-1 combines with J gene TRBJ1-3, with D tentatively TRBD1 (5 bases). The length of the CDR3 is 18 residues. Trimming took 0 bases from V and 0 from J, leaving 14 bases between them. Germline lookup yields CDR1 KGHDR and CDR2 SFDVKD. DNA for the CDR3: TGTGCCACCAGTGATTTGCAATCAGGGAAGTTCTCTGGAAACACCATATATTTT. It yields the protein CATSDLQSGKFSGNTIYF.

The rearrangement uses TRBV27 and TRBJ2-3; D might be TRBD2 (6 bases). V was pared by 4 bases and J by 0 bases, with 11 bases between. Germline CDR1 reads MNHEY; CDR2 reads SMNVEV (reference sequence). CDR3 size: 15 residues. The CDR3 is CASSWRGSSTDTQYF. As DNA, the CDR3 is TGTGCCAGCAGTTGGCGGGGCTCTAGCACAGATACGCAGTATTTT.

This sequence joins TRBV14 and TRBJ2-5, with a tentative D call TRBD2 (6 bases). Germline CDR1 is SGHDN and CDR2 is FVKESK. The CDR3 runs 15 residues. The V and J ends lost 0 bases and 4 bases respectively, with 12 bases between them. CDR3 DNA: TGTGCCAGCAGCCAAGATTTTTCTAGCGCAGAGACCCAGTACTTC. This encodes CASSQDFSSAETQYF.

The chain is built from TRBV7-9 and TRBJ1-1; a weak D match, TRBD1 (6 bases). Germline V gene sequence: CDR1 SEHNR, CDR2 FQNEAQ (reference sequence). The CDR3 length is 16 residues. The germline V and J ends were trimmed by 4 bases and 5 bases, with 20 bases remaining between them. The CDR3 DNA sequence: TGTGCCAGCAGCTCGGGGGGAGGGGGGCTAGGGACTGAAGCTTTCTTT. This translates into CASSSGGGGLGTEAFF. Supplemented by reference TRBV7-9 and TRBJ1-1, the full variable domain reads DTGVSQNPRHKITKRGQNVTFRCDPISEHNRLYWYRQTLGQGPEFLTYFQNEAQLEKSRLLSDRFSAERPKGSFSTLEIQRTEQGDSAMYLCASSSGGGGLGTEAFFGQGTRLTVV.

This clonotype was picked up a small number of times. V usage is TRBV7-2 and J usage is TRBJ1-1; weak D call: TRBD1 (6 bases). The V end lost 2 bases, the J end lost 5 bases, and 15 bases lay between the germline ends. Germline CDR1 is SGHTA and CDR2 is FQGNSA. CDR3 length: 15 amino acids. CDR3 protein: CASSLMEGGRTEAFF. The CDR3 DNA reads TGTGCCAGCAGCTTAATGGAGGGGGGTCGGACTGAAGCTTTCTTT. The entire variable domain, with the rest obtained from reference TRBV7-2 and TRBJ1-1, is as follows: GAGVSQSPSNKVTEKGKDVELRCDPISGHTALYWYRQSLGQGLEFLIYFQGNSAPDKSGLPSDRFSAERTGGSVSTLTIQRTQQEDSAVYLCASSLMEGGRTEAFFGQGTRLTVV.

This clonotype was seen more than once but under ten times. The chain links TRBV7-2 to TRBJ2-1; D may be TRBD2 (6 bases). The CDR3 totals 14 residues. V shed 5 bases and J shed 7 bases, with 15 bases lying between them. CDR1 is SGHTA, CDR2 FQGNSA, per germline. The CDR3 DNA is TGTGCCAGCAGCCGGGACTCCCACATTAATGAGCAGTTCTTC. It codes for CASSRDSHINEQFF.

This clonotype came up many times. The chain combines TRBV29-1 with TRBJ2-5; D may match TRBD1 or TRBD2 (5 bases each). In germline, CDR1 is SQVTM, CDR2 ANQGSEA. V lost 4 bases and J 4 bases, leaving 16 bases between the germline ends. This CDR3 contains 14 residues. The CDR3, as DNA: TGCAGCGTTGCGGCCGAGGGGAGTCGAGAGACCCAGTACTTC. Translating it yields CSVAAEGSRETQYF.

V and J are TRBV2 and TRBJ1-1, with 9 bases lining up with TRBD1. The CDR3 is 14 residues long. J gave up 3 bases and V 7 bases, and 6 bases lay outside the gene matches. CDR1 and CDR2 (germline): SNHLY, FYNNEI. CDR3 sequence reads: CASTRRQGDTEAFF. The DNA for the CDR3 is TGTGCCAGCACCAGAAGACAGGGGGACACTGAAGCTTTCTTT.

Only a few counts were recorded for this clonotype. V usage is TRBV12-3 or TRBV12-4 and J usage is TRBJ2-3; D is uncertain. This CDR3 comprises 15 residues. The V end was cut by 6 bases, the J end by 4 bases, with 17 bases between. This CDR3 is CASSLDPLAADTQYF. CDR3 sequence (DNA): TGTGCCAGCAGCCTGGACCCTTTAGCCGCAGATACGCAGTATTTT.

The CDR3 is CASSQARASGETQYF. The DNA of the CDR3 is TGCGCCAGCAGCCAAGCACGGGCTAGCGGGGAGACCCAGTACTTC. The chain uses TRBV4-3 and TRBJ2-5; the match to TRBD2 covers 8 bases. Per the germline V gene, CDR1 is LGHNA and CDR2 is YSLEER. With V trimmed by 1 base and J by 5 bases, 6 bases remained unmatched. This CDR3 has 15 residues.

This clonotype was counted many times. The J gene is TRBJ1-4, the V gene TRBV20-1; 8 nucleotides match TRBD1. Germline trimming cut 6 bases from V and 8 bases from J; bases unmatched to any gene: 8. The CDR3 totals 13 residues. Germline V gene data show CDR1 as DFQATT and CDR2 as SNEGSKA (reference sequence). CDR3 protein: CSAADRVKEKLFF. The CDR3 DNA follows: TGCAGTGCGGCGGACAGGGTTAAGGAAAAACTGTTTTTT.

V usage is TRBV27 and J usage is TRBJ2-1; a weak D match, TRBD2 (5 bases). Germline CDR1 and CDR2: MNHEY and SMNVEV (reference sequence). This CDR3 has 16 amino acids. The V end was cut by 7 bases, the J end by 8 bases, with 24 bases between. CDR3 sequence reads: CASTTYGGGPEYEQFF. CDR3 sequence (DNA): TGTGCCAGCACCACTTATGGTGGCGGGCCGGAGTATGAGCAGTTCTTC.

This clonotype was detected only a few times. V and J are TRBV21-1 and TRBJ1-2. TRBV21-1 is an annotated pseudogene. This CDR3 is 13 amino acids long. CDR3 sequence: CASSKLAGYGYTF. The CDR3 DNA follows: TGTGCCAGCAGCAAATTGGCGGGTTATGGCTACACCTTC.

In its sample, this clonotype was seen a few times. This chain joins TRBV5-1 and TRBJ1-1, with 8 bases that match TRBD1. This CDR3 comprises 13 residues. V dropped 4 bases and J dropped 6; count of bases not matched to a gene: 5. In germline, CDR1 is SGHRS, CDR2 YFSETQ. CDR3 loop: CASSQIQGAEAFF. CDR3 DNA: TGCGCCAGCAGCCAGATACAGGGGGCTGAAGCTTTCTTT. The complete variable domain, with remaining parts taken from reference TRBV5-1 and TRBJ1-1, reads KAGVTQTPRYLIKTRGQQVTLSCSPISGHRSVSWYQQTPGQGLQFLFEYFSETQRNKGNFPGRFSGRQFSNSRSEMNVSTLELGDSALYLCASSQIQGAEAFFGQGTRLTVV.

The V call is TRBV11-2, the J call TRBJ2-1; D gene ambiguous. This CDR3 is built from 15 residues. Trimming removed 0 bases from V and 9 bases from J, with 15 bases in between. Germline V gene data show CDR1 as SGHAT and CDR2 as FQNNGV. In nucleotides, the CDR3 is TGTGCCAGCAGCTTAGATTTGGGTAGTTCAGGTGAGCAGTTCTTC. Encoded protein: CASSLDLGSSGEQFF. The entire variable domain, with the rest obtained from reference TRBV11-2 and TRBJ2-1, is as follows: EAGVAQSPRYKIIEKRQSVAFWCNPISGHATLYWYQQILGQGPKLLIQFQNNGVVDDSQLPKDRFSAERLKGVDSTLKIQPAKLEDSAVYLCASSLDLGSSGEQFFGPGTRLTVL.

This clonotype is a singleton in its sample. CDR3 DNA sequence: TGTGCCAGCAGCCAAAGGCTAGCGGAGCTAGATACGCAGTATTTT. Its protein product is CASSQRLAELDTQYF. The chain uses TRBV4-2 and TRBJ2-3; 7 bases line up with TRBD2. This CDR3 comprises 15 residues. After removal of 2 bases from V and 5 bases from J, the junction contained 7 bases not matched to a gene. Germline V gene sequence: CDR1 LGHNA, CDR2 YNFKEQ.

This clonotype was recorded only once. CDR3 DNA: TGTGCCAGCAGCCCCCCGGGAGGGGGCTACAATGAGCAGTTCTTC. Translated, it gives CASSPPGGGYNEQFF. The chain uses TRBV25-1 and TRBJ2-1, with 8 bases lining up with TRBD2. The germline V gene encodes CDR1 MGHDK and CDR2 SYGVNS. V dropped 6 bases and J dropped 3; count of bases not matched to a gene: 7. CDR3 length: 15 amino acids.

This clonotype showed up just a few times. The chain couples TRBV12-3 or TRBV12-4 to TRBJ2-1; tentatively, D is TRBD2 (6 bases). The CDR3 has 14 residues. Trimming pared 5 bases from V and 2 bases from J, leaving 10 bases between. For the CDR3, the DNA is TGTGCCAGCAGTAAGACGGGGGCCTACAATGAGCAGTTCTTC. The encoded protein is CASSKTGAYNEQFF.

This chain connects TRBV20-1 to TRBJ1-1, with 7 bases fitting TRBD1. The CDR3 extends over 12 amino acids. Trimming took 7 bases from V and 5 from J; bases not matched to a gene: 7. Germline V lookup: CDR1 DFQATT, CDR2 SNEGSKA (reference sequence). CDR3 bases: TGCAGTGGGGGCGAGGGGGCTACTGAAGCTTTCTTT. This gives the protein CSGGEGATEAFF.

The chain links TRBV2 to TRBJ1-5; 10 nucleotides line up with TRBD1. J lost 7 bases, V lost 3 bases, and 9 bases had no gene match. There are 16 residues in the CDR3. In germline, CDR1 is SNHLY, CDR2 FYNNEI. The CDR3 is CASSDRDRGRGQPQHF. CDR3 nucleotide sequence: TGTGCCAGCAGTGACCGGGACAGGGGCCGTGGCCAGCCCCAGCATTTT.

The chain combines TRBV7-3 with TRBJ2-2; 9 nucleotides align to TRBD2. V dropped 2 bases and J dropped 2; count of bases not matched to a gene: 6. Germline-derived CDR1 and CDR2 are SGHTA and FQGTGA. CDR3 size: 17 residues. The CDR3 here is CASSLLPLAGNTGELFF. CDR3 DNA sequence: TGTGCCAGCAGCTTACTTCCGCTAGCGGGAAACACCGGGGAGCTGTTTTTT.

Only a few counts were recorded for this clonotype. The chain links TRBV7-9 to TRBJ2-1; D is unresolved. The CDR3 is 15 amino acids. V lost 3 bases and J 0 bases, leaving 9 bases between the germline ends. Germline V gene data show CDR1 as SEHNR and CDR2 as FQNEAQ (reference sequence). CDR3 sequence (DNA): TGTGCCAGCAGCTTCGATCAGAGCTCCTACAATGAGCAGTTCTTC. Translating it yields CASSFDQSSYNEQFF.

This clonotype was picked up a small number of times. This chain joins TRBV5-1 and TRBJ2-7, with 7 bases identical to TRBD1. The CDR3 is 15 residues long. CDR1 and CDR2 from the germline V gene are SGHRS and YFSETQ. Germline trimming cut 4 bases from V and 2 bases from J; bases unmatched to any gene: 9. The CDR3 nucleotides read TGCGCCAGCAGCCTCGGGACAGAGCTTCCCTACGAGCAGTACTTC. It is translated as CASSLGTELPYEQYF.

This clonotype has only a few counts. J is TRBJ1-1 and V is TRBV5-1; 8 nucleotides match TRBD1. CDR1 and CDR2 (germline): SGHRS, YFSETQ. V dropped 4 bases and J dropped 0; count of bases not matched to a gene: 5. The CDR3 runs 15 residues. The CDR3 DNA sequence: TGCGCCAGCAGCCAATTGACAGGGGTGAACACTGAAGCTTTCTTT. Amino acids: CASSQLTGVNTEAFF. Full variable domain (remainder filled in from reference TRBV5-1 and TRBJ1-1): KAGVTQTPRYLIKTRGQQVTLSCSPISGHRSVSWYQQTPGQGLQFLFEYFSETQRNKGNFPGRFSGRQFSNSRSEMNVSTLELGDSALYLCASSQLTGVNTEAFFGQGTRLTVV.

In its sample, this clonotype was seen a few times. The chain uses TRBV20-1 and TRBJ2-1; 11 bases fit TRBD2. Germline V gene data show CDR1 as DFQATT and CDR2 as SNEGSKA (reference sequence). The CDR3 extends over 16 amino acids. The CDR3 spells CRPGTSGPEASNEQFF. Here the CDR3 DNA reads TGCAGACCCGGGACTAGCGGACCAGAAGCGTCCAATGAGCAGTTCTTC.

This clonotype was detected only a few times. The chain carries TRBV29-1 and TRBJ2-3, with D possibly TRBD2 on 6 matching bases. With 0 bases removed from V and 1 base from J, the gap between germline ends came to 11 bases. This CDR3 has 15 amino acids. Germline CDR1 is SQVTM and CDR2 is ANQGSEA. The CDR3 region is CSVEDRGGGTDTQYF. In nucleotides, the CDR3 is TGCAGCGTTGAAGATCGGGGCGGGGGCACAGATACGCAGTATTTT.

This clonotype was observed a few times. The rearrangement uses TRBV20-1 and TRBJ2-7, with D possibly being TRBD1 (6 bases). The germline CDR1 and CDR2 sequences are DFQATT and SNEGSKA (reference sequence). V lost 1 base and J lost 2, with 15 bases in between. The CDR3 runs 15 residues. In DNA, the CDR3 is TGCAGTGCTAGAGTGTGGGTAGGGGGAACCTACGAGCAGTACTTC. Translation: CSARVWVGGTYEQYF.

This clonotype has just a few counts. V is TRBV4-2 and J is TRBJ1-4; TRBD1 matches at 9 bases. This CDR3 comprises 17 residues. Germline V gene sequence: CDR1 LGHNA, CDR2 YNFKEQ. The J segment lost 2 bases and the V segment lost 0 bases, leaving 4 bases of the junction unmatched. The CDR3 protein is CASSQEGQGYTNEKLFF. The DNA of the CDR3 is TGTGCCAGCAGCCAAGAGGGACAGGGATATACTAATGAAAAACTGTTTTTT.

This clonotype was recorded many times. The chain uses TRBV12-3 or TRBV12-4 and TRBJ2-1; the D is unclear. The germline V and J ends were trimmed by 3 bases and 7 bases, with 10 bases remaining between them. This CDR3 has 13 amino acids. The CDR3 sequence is CASSFEVWNEQFF. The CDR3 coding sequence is TGTGCCAGCAGTTTTGAGGTCTGGAATGAGCAGTTCTTC.